This TCR beta chain was captured in a study of blood T cells in healthy people across ages. It was with a sample-barcoded 5' primer and a J-beta primer mix that a second PCR of roughly 7 to 12 cycles was run. One entry per CDR3 protein results from TCRdb running MiXCR on the 5' RACE reads. The sample holds 540,000 or so distinct CDR3 sequences, around half seen once. Per the germline V gene, CDR1 is SGDLS and CDR2 is YYNGEE. V was trimmed by 0 bases and J by 5 bases, leaving 7 bases between them. The CDR3 runs 13 residues. This TCR derives from a man older than 75 in good health. The genes are TRBV9 and TRBJ2-3; D unclear. Source material: blood. CDR3 sequence (DNA): TGTGCCAGCAGCGTAGGTCAGCGAGATACGCAGTATTTT. This translates into CASSVGQRDTQYF.